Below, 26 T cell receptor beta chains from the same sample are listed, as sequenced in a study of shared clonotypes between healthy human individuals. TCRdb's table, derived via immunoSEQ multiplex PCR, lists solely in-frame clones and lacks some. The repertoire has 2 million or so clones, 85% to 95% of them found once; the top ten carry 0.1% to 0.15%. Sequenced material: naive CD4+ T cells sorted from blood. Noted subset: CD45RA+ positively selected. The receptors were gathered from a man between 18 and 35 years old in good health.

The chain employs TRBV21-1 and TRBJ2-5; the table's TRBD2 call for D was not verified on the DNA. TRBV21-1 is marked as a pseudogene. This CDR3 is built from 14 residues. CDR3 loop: CASIPRGGLETQYF. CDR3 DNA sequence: TGTGCCAGCATCCCAAGGGGGGGATTAGAGACCCAGTACTTC.

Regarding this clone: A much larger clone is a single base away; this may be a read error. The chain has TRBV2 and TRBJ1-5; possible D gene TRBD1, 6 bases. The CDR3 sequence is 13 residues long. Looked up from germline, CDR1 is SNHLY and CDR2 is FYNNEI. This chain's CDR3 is CASKAGVNRPQHF. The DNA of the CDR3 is TGTGCCAGCAAGGCAGGGGTTAATCGGCCCCAGCATTTT.

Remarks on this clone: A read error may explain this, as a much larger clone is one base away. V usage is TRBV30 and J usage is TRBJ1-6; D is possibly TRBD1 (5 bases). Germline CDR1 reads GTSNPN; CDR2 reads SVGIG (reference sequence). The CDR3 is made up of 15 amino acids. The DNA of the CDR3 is TGTGCCTGGAGTGTAACGACCGGGGGGAATTCACCCCTCCGCTTT. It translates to CAWSVTTGGNSPLRF.

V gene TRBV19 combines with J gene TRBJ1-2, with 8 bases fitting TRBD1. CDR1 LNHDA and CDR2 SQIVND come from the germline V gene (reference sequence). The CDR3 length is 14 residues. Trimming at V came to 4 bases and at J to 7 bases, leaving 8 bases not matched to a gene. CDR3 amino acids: CASSTTTGVGGYTF. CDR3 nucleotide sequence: TGTGCCAGTAGTACCACGACAGGGGTGGGTGGCTACACCTTC.

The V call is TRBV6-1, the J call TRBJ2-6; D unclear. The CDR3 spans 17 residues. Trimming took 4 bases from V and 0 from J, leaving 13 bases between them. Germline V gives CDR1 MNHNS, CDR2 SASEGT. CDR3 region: CASSALGLYSGANVLTF. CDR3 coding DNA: TGTGCCAGCAGTGCTCTGGGGTTATACTCTGGGGCCAACGTCCTGACTTTC.

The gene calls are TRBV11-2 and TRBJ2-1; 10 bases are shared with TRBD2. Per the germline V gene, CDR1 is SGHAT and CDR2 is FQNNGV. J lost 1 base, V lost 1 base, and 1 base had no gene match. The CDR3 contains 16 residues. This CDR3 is CASSLGSGGSYNEQFF. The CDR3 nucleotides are TGTGCCAGCAGCTTAGGTAGCGGGGGGTCCTACAATGAGCAGTTCTTC.

The CDR3 sequence: CASYKTGDYGYTF. CDR3 coding DNA: TGTGCCAGTTATAAAACAGGGGACTATGGCTACACCTTC. The V gene is TRBV19, the J gene TRBJ1-2; TRBD1 matches 7 bases. Germline loops: CDR1 LNHDA, CDR2 SQIVND (reference sequence). The J segment lost 3 bases and the V segment lost 8 bases, leaving 6 bases of the junction unmatched. This CDR3 contains 13 residues.

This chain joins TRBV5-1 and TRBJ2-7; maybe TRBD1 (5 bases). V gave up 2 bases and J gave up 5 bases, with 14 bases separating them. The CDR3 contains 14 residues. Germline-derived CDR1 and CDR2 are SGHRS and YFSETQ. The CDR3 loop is CASSFSPGPHEQYF. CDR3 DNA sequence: TGCGCCAGCAGCTTTTCCCCAGGGCCCCACGAGCAGTACTTC.

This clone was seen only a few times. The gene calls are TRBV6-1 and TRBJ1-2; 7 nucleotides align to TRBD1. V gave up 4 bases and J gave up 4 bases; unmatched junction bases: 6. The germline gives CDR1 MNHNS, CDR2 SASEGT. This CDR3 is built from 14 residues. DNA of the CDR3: TGTGCCAGCAGTGGGGGGACAGTAGGCTATGGCTACACCTTC. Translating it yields CASSGGTVGYGYTF.

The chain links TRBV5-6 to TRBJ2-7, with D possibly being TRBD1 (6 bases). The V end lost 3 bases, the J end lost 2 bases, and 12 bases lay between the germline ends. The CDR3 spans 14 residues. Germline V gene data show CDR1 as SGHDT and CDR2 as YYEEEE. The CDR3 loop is CASSSGTTPYEQYF. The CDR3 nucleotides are TGTGCCAGCAGCTCCGGGACAACTCCCTACGAGCAGTACTTC. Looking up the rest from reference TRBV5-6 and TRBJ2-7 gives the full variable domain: DAGVTQSPTHLIKTRGQQVTLRCSPKSGHDTVSWYQQALGQGPQFIFQYYEEEERQRGNFPDRFSGHQFPNYSSELNVNALLLGDSALYLCASSSGTTPYEQYFGPGTRLTVT.

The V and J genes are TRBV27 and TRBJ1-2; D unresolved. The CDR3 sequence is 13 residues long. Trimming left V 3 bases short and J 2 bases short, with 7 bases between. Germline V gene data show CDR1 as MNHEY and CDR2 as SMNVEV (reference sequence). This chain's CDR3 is CASSLDGNYGYTF. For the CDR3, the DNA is TGTGCCAGCAGTTTGGACGGCAACTATGGCTACACCTTC.

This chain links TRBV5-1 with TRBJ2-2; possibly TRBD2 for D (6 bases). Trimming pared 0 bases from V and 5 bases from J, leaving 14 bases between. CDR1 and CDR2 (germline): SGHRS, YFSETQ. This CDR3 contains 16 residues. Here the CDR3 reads CASSLGGLPLTGELFF. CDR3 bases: TGCGCCAGCAGCTTGGGGGGACTGCCCTTGACCGGGGAGCTGTTTTTT.

Here the CDR3 reads CASSQDIGRNTEAFF. The CDR3 DNA sequence: TGCGCCAGCAGCCAAGACATCGGCAGGAACACTGAAGCTTTCTTT. The chain links TRBV4-1 to TRBJ1-1; D call uncertain. Germline V lookup: CDR1 MGHRA, CDR2 YSYEKL. Trimming shortened V by 0 bases and J by 1 base, and 9 bases separated the two germline ends. The CDR3 spans 15 residues.

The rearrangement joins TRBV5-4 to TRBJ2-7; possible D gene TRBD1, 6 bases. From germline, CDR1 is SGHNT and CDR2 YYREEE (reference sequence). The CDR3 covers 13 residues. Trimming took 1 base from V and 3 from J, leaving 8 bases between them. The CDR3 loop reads CASSLQDSYEQYF. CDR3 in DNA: TGTGCCAGCAGCTTGCAGGACAGCTACGAGCAGTACTTC.

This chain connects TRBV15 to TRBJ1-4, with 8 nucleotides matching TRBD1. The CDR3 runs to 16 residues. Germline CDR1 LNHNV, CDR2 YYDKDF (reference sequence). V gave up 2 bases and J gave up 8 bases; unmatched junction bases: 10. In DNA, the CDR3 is TGTGCCACCAGCAGAAATGACAGGGGCTACAACGAAAAACTGTTTTTT. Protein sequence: CATSRNDRGYNEKLFF.

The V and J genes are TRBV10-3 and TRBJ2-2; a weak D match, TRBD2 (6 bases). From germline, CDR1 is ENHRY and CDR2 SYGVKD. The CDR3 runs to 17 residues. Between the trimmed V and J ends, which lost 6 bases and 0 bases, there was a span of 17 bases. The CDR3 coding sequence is TGTGCCATCAGAACCGGGACTTCAAACGCGAACACCGGGGAGCTGTTTTTT. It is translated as CAIRTGTSNANTGELFF.

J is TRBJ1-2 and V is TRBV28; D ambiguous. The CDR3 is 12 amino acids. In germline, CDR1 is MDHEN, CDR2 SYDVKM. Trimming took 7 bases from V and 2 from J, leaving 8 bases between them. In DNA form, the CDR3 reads TGTGCCAGCACCCAAAAAAACTATGGCTACACCTTC. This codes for CASTQKNYGYTF.

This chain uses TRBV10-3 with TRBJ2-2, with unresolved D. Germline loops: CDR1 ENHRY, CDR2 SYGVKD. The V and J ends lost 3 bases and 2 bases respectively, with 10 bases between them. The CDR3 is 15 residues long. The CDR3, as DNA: TGTGCCATCAGTGATAGAAACAGAAACACCGGGGAGCTGTTTTTT. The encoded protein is CAISDRNRNTGELFF.

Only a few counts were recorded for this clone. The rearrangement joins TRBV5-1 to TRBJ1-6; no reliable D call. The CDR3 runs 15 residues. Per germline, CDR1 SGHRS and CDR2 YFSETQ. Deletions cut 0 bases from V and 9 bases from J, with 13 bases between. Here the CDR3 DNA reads TGCGCCAGCAGCTTGGAAGGCCCTAAAACTTCACCCCTCCACTTT. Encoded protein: CASSLEGPKTSPLHF.

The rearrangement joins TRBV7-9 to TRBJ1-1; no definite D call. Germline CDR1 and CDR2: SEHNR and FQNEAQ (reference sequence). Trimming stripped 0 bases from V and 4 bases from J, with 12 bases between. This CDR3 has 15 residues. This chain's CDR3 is CASSLAAMSGTEAFF. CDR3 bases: TGTGCCAGCAGCTTAGCAGCGATGTCAGGCACTGAAGCTTTCTTT. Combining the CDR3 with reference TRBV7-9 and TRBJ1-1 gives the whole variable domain DTGVSQNPRHKITKRGQNVTFRCDPISEHNRLYWYRQTLGQGPEFLTYFQNEAQLEKSRLLSDRFSAERPKGSFSTLEIQRTEQGDSAMYLCASSLAAMSGTEAFFGQGTRLTVV.

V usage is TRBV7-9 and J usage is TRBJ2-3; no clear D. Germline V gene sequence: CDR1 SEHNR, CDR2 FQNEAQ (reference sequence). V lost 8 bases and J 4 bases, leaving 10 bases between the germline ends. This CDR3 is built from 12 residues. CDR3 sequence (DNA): TGTGCCAGCCCCCAATGGGCAGATACGCAGTATTTT. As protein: CASPQWADTQYF.

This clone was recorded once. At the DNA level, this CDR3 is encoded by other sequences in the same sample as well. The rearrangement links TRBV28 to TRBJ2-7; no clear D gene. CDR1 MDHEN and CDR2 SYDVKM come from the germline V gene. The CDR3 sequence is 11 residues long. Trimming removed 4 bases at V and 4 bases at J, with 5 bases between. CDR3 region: CASSSMYEQYF. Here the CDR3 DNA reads TGTGCCAGCAGTTCTATGTACGAGCAGTACTTC.

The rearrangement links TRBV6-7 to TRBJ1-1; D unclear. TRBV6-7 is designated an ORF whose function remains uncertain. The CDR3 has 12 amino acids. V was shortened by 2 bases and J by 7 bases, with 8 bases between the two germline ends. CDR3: CASSYLTDEAFF. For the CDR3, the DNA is TGTGCCAGCAGTTACCTAACAGATGAAGCTTTCTTT.

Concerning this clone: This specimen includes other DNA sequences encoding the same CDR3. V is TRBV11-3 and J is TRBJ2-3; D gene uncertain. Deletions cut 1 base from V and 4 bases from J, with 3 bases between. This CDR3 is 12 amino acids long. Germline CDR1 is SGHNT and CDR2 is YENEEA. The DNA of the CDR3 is TGTGCCAGCAGCTTAGGGTCAGATACGCAGTATTTT. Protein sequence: CASSLGSDTQYF. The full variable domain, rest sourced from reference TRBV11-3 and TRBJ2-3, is EAGVVQSPRYKIIEKKQPVAFWCNPISGHNTLYWYLQNLGQGPELLIRYENEEAVDDSQLPKDRFSAERLKGVDSTLKIQPAELGDSAVYLCASSLGSDTQYFGPGTRLTVL.

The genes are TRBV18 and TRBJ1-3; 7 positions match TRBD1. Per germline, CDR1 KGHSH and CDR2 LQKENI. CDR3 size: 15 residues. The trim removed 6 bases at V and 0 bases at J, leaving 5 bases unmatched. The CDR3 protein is CASSRDRDSGNTIYF. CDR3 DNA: TGTGCCAGCTCCCGTGACAGGGACTCTGGAAACACCATATATTTT.

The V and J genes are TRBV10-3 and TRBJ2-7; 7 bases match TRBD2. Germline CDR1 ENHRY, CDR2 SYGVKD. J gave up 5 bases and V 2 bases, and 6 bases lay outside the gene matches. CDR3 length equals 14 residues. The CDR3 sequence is CAISEGNGGNEQYF. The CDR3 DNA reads TGTGCCATCAGTGAGGGGAACGGGGGGAACGAGCAGTACTTC.